The entry below gives a single T cell receptor (beta chain) sequence along with its context. These data come from a study of radiotherapy plus CTLA-4 blockade in lung cancer. CDR1 and CDR2 (germline): SGHRS, YFSETQ. Germline trimming cut 3 bases from V and 6 bases from J; bases unmatched to any gene: 5. This CDR3 is 15 amino acids long. Repertoires were generated with immunoSEQ multiplex PCR, while TCRdb's copy carries only in-frame clones and drops some. This repertoire shows about 85,000 clones, 86% found once; its top ten account for about 2%. This specimen consisted of peripheral blood, obtained from a patient treated with radiotherapy plus ipilimumab. This clonotype originated in a human donor with non-small cell lung cancer who had a partial response to radiotherapy plus ipilimumab. The J gene is TRBJ1-6, the V gene TRBV5-1; TRBD1 aligns across 8 bases. CDR3: CASSSQTGANSPLHF. Written as DNA, the CDR3 is TGCGCCAGCAGCTCCCAGACAGGGGCTAATTCACCCCTCCACTTT.